The text below deals with one T cell receptor beta chain. This sample was included in a study of cytomegalovirus exposure and HLA in healthy donors. Trimming removed 4 bases from V and 1 base from J; junction bases left unmatched: 5. Germline values: CDR1 SGHRS, CDR2 YFSETQ. CDR3 size: 15 residues. With 60 Vbeta and 13 Jbeta primers, the PCR was carried out. The assay was immunoSEQ multiplex PCR, and TCRdb's table has in-frame clones only and misses some. The data show 120,000 or so clones, 65% to 80% seen once. This TCR was recovered from a woman aged 60 to 75 in good health and CMV-seropositive. Sequencing was performed on PBMCs. This rearrangement joins TRBV5-1 to TRBJ2-7; 10 bases are a match to TRBD1. Here the CDR3 reads CASSPGTGVSYEQYF. The CDR3 DNA reads TGCGCCAGCAGCCCAGGGACAGGGGTGTCCTACGAGCAGTACTTC.